Following are 18 T cell receptor beta chains from one sample sequenced in a study of cytomegalovirus exposure and HLA in healthy donors. Use of 60 Vbeta and 13 Jbeta primers characterized the PCR. The method was immunoSEQ multiplex PCR; TCRdb's version includes in-frame clones alone and lacks a portion of them. This repertoire shows some 91,000 clones, around four fifths found once; its top ten account for under 0.8%. Sample: PBMCs. All receptors derive from a woman aged 55-69 years in good health and CMV-seronegative.

The gene calls are TRBV6-5 and TRBJ1-1; 8 bases are a match to TRBD1. This CDR3 region has 15 residues. The J segment lost 5 bases and the V segment lost 1 base, leaving 6 bases of the junction unmatched. CDR1 is MNHEY, CDR2 SVGAGI, per germline. In DNA form, the CDR3 reads TGTGCCAGCAGTTACTTAGGACAGGGAAGGACTGAAGCTTTCTTT. This gives the protein CASSYLGQGRTEAFF.

This clone occurred a few times. V is TRBV7-2 and J is TRBJ2-3, with 10 bases lining up with TRBD2. Germline V CDR1 and CDR2: SGHTA, FQGNSA. CDR3 length equals 14 residues. The trim removed 5 bases at V and 4 bases at J, leaving 3 bases unmatched. CDR3 amino acids: CASSVSGGADTQYF. The DNA for the CDR3 is TGTGCCAGCAGCGTAAGCGGGGGGGCAGATACGCAGTATTTT.

This clone was counted a few times. The rearrangement links TRBV29-1 to TRBJ1-1, with TRBD1 matching 8 bases. This CDR3 comprises 14 residues. Looked up from germline, CDR1 is SQVTM and CDR2 is ANQGSEA. J lost 3 bases, V lost 6 bases, and 9 bases had no gene match. This CDR3 reads CSVTGQGRDTEAFF. CDR3 nucleotides: TGCAGCGTGACCGGACAGGGAAGGGACACTGAAGCTTTCTTT.

The rearrangement uses TRBV13 and TRBJ1-1; the D is unclear. This CDR3 contains 14 residues. Germline loops: CDR1 PRHDT, CDR2 FYEKMQ (reference sequence). V was trimmed by 5 bases and J by 2 bases, leaving 12 bases between them. DNA for the CDR3: TGTGCCAGCAGCCCCCGGACTGCAAACACTGAAGCTTTCTTT. Translating gives CASSPRTANTEAFF.

This chain joins TRBV6-5 and TRBJ1-6; no clear D. Germline V gene sequence: CDR1 MNHEY, CDR2 SVGAGI. The V end lost 5 bases, the J end lost 8 bases, and 10 bases lay between the germline ends. CDR3 length: 13 residues. The CDR3 here is CASSLRPDSPLHF. The CDR3 nucleotides read TGTGCCAGCAGTCTGAGGCCCGATTCACCCCTCCACTTT.

The chain is built from TRBV7-8 and TRBJ1-5; 7 nucleotides match TRBD1. The CDR3 is made up of 15 amino acids. After removal of 1 base from V and 8 bases from J, the junction contained 8 bases not matched to a gene. In germline, CDR1 is SGHVS, CDR2 FQNEAQ. The CDR3 sequence: CASSLDRGLGEPQHF. DNA of the CDR3: TGTGCCAGCAGCTTAGATAGGGGGCTTGGGGAGCCCCAGCATTTT.

The chain combines TRBV5-4 with TRBJ2-2; 14 bases match TRBD2. V lost 3 bases and J lost 1; bases outside the gene matches: 8. The CDR3 is made up of 19 amino acids. From germline, CDR1 is SGHNT and CDR2 YYREEE (reference sequence). CDR3 loop: CASSSVGLAGVLNTGELFF. CDR3 sequence (DNA): TGTGCCAGCAGCTCGGTGGGACTAGCGGGGGTCTTGAACACCGGGGAGCTGTTTTTT.

This clone was seen only a few times. This rearrangement joins TRBV6-5 to TRBJ1-2; D ambiguous. V was cut by 8 bases and J by 0 bases, with 10 bases left in between. CDR1 MNHEY and CDR2 SVGAGI come from the germline V gene. The CDR3 has 13 amino acids. CDR3 amino acids: CASGRGSNYGYTF. DNA for the CDR3: TGTGCCAGCGGGCGGGGATCTAACTATGGCTACACCTTC.

This rearrangement joins TRBV4-3 to TRBJ2-7; TRBD1 is a possible D gene (6 bases). This CDR3 has 16 residues. The V end was cut by 0 bases, the J end by 6 bases, with 18 bases between. CDR1 LGHNA and CDR2 YSLEER come from the germline V gene. The DNA of the CDR3 is TGCGCCAGCAGCCAAGAATCGGCAGGGGCGGGTCGCGAGCAGTACTTC. It codes for CASSQESAGAGREQYF.

V and J are TRBV4-3 and TRBJ1-2; TRBD1 matches 8 bases. Germline CDR1 reads LGHNA; CDR2 reads YSLEER. Trimming at V came to 0 bases and at J to 6 bases, leaving 9 bases not matched to a gene. The CDR3 is made up of 16 amino acids. CDR3 DNA: TGCGCCAGCAGCCAAGATCTCTTACCACAGGGGGATGGCTACACCTTC. Encoded protein: CASSQDLLPQGDGYTF.

The chain recombines TRBV4-1 with TRBJ2-1, with 10 bases that match TRBD1. CDR1 and CDR2 from the germline V gene are MGHRA and YSYEKL. Germline trimming cut 1 base from V and 5 bases from J; bases unmatched to any gene: 5. There are 16 residues in the CDR3. CDR3 amino acids: CASSQALGQGNNEQFF. The CDR3 coding sequence is TGCGCCAGCAGCCAAGCTTTGGGACAGGGGAACAATGAGCAGTTCTTC.

The V gene is TRBV7-9, the J gene TRBJ2-5; 7 nucleotides line up with TRBD2. This CDR3 has 14 amino acids. V trimming: 0 bases; J trimming: 3 bases; junction bases outside the gene matches: 1. CDR1 is SEHNR, CDR2 FQNEAQ, per germline (reference sequence). CDR3 residues: CASSLAGREETQYF. DNA for the CDR3: TGTGCCAGCAGCTTAGCGGGGAGGGAAGAGACCCAGTACTTC.

The chain couples TRBV9 to TRBJ2-5, with TRBD2 matching 9 bases. Germline CDR1 SGDLS, CDR2 YYNGEE. V lost 10 bases to trimming and J lost 5 bases; unmatched junction nucleotides: 12. This CDR3 comprises 14 residues. The CDR3 DNA follows: TGTGCCGGAAGCGGGGGGCCCGAATCGGAGACCCAGTACTTC. Amino acid sequence: CAGSGGPESETQYF. The full variable domain, with the rest looked up from reference TRBV9 and TRBJ2-5, is DSGVTQTPKHLITATGQRVTLRCSPRSGDLSVYWYQQSLDQGLQFLIQYYNGEERAKGNILERFSAQQFPDLHSELNLSSLELGDSALYFCAGSGGPESETQYFGPGTRLLVL.

This clone has a handful of counts. This chain uses TRBV4-3 with TRBJ2-2; 7 bases fit TRBD1. CDR1 and CDR2 from the germline V gene are LGHNA and YSLEER. V gave up 3 bases and J gave up 3 bases; unmatched junction bases: 7. This CDR3 comprises 16 residues. The CDR3 sequence: CASSQIQGSDTGELFF. The CDR3 nucleotides read TGCGCCAGCAGCCAGATACAGGGGTCGGACACCGGGGAGCTGTTTTTT.

The chain carries TRBV15 and TRBJ2-5, with 9 bases identical to TRBD2. J lost 3 bases, V lost 3 bases, and 5 bases had no gene match. The CDR3 sequence is 15 residues long. The V gene's germline CDR1 is LNHNV and CDR2 YYDKDF (reference sequence). This CDR3 is CATSSRASGEETQYF. In DNA form, the CDR3 reads TGTGCCACCAGCAGCCGGGCTAGCGGGGAAGAGACCCAGTACTTC.

The chain recombines TRBV29-1 with TRBJ1-2; tentative D call: TRBD1 (6 bases). Trimming left V 4 bases short and J 4 bases short, with 16 bases between. From germline, CDR1 is SQVTM and CDR2 ANQGSEA. The length of the CDR3 is 14 residues. DNA for the CDR3: TGCAGCGTTGGTACAGGGTCCCCTGCCTATGGCTACACCTTC. Its protein is CSVGTGSPAYGYTF.

The rearrangement links TRBV18 to TRBJ1-4, with 7 nucleotides matching TRBD1. Germline V CDR1 and CDR2: KGHSH, LQKENI. This CDR3 region has 15 residues. The V gene end was trimmed by 8 bases and the J gene end by 2 bases; junction bases not matched to a gene: 8. The CDR3 loop reads CASAGTDATNEKLFF. The CDR3 DNA sequence: TGTGCCAGCGCAGGGACAGACGCTACTAATGAAAAACTGTTTTTT.

This clone has only a few counts. The chain joins TRBV7-2 to TRBJ2-7, with TRBD2 as a possible D gene (5 bases). CDR3 size: 15 residues. Per germline, CDR1 SGHTA and CDR2 FQGNSA. Trimming left V 3 bases short and J 1 base short, with 13 bases between. The CDR3 reads CASSFSAGPSYEQYF. Here the CDR3 DNA reads TGTGCCAGCAGCTTCAGCGCGGGTCCTTCCTACGAGCAGTACTTC.